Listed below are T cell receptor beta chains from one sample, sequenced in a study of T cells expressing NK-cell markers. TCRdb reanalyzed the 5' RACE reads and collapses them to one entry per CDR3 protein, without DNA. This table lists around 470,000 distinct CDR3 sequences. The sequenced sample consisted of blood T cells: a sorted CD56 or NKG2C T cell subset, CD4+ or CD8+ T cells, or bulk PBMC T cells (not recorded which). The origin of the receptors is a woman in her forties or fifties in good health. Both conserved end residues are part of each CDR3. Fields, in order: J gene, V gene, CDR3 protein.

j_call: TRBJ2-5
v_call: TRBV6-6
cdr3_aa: CASSSRPGLTPKYF

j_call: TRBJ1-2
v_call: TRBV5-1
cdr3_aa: CASSTGQGNGYTF

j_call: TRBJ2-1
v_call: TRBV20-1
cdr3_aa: CSATTGTRGRDEQFF

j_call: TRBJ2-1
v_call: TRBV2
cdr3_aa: CASRKGLAVSYNEQFF

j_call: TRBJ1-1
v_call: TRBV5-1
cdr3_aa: CASSVAGAVNTEAFF

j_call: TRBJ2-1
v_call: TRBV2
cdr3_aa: CASREKSNPYNEQFF

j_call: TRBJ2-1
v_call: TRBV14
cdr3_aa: CASSLTPPSGSLHEQFF

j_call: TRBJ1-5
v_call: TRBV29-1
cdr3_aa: CSPIGVDSNQPQHF

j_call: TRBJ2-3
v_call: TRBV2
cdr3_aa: CASRVLAGQGDTQYF

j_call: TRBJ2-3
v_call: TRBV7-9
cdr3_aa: CASSLAQVDDTQYF

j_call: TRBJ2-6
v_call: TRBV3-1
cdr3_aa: CASSQGTGFGGANVLTF

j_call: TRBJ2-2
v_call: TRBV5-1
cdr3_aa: CASSPRQATNTGELFF

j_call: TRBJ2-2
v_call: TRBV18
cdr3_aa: CASRATLLNTGELFF

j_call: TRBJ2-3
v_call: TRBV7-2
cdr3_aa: CASSPRQGAADTQYF

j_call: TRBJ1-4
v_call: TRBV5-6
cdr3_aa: CASSSGQGNEKLFF

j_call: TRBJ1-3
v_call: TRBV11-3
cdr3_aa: CASSSGNTIYF

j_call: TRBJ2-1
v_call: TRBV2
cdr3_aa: CASRGLAGGFHNEQFF

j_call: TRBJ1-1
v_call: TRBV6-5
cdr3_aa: CASSPTEWPNTEAFF

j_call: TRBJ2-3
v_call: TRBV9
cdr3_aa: CASTTQRGSPLYF

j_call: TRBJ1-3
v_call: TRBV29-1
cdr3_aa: CSVGVQQGSTGNTIYF

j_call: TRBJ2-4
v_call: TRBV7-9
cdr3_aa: CASSGQGGTKNIQYF

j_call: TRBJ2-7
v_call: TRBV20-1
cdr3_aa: CSATPIAGGTYEQYF

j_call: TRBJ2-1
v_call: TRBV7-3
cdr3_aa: CASSMSPNNEQFF

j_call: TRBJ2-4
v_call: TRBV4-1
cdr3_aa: CASSHSRRQDIQYF

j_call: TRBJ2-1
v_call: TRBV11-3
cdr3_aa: CASTTRPGRVTGEQFF

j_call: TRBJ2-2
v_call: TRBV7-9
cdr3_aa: CASSGRDVTGELFF

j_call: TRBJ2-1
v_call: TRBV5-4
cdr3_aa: CASSVPGTSRNEQFF

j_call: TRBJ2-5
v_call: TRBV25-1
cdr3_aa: CASSQVRIQETQYF